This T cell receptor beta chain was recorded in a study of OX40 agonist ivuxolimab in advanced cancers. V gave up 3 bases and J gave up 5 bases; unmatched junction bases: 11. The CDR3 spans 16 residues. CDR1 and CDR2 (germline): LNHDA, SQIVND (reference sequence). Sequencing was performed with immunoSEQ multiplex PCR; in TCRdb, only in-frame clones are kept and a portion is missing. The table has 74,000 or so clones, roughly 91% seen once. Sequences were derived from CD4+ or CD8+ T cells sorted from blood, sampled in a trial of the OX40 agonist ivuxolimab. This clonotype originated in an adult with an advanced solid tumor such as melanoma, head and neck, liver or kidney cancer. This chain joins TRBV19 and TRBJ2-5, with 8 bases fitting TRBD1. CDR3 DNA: TGTGCCAGTAGTATCGGAAGACAGGGGAGCGGGGAGACCCAGTACTTC. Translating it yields CASSIGRQGSGETQYF.